This T cell receptor beta chain comes out of a study of regulatory T cells in long-lasting Graves disease. Study-level points and caveats: Repertoires from persistent disease leaned toward TRBV28, TRBJ1-2 and TRBJ2-5. New patients shared 966 public clonotypes, fewer than the approximately 2,700 shared by persistent patients.

For this clonotype: Its antigen is not identified.

According to the study, TCR beta libraries were built with iRepertoire HTBI primers and CDR3-region Arm-PCR. TCRdb recomputed calls from the multiplex PCR reads with MiXCR, one row per CDR3 protein. The sample lists under 700,000 distinct CDR3 sequences; roughly a sixth were seen once. Unmatched junction bases numbered 12, after V lost 1 base and J lost 7 bases. Germline V lookup: CDR1 LGHNA, CDR2 YNFKEQ. CDR3 length: 16 residues. Time point noted: newly diagnosed GD, antithyroid drugs for less than 3 months. Scientists built the TCR library using RNA that was extracted from PBMCs. These records were also assigned to another study, of T cells in Graves' hyperthyroidism and ophthalmopathy.

The TCR originated in a woman aged 35-65 years with Graves disease. Sample: peripheral blood mononuclear cells (PBMCs), taken at new diagnosis, from a patient treated with antithyroid drugs. The chain recombines TRBV4-2 with TRBJ1-2; 7 positions agree with TRBD1. The CDR3 here is CASSQGQGGVERGYTF. The CDR3 DNA reads TGTGCCAGCAGCCAAGGGCAGGGGGGGGTGGAGCGTGGCTACACCTTC.